This TCR beta chain was captured by sequencing in a study of blood T cell repertoires in COVID-19. Study context: Both acute and convalescent COVID-19 samples were obtained from the United States, Italy and Spain. T cells, B-cell-depleted T cells, or PBMCs supplied cDNA or gDNA.

The CDR3 covers 14 residues. CDR1 is LNHDA and CDR2 is SQIVND in the germline V gene (reference sequence). V was pared by 5 bases and J by 2 bases, with 12 bases between. In the source study's methods: The authors estimated nucleated cell counts from reference gene primer amplification. Clones were read by immunoSEQ multiplex PCR, and TCRdb kept only the in-frame ones, dropping some. D and trimming come from the DNA, and the V and J calls and clone size come from that table. Among tens of thousands of clones, roughly 88% were seen once, and the ten largest hold around 8%. The chain carries TRBV19 and TRBJ2-5; D uncertain. This receptor was obtained from a human donor in a cohort sampled during active COVID-19. Specimen: peripheral blood. The DNA of the CDR3 is TGTGCCAGTAGTGCCGAGCGCGCGCAAGAGACCCAGTACTTC. Translated: CASSAERAQETQYF.